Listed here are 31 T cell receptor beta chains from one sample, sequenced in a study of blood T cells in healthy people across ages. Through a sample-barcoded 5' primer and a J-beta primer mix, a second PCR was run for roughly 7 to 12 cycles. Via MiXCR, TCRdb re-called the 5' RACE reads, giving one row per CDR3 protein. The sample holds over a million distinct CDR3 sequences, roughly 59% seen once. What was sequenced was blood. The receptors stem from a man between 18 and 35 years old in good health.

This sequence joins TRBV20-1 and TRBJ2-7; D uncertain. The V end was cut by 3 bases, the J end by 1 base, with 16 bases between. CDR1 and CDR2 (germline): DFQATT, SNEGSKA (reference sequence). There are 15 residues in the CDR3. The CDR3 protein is CSASGVAEFSYEQYF. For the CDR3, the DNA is TGCAGTGCTAGCGGAGTAGCAGAGTTTTCCTACGAGCAGTACTTC.

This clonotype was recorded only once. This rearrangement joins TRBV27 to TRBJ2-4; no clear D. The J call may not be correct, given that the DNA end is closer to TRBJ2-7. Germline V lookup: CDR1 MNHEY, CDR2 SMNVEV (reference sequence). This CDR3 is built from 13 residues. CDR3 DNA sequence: TGTGCCAGCAGTCCCTTTAGGGCCTACGAGCAGTACTTC. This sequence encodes CASSPFRAYEQYF.

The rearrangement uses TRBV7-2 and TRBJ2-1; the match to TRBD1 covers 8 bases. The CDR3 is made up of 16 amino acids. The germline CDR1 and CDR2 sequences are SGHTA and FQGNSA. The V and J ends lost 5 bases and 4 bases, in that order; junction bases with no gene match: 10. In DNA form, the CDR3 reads TGTGCCAGCAGCCCGGCGGACAGGGAGTTATACAATGAGCAGTTCTTC. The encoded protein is CASSPADRELYNEQFF.

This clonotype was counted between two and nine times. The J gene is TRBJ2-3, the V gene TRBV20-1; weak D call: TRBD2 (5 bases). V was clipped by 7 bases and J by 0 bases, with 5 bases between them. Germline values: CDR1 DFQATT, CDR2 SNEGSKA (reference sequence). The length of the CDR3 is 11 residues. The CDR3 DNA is TGCAGTGGAGGGAGCACAGATACGCAGTATTTT. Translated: CSGGSTDTQYF.

DNA of the CDR3: TGTGCCAGCAGCTTCCAGGGGCGAGATACGCAGTATTTT. It specifies CASSFQGRDTQYF. V is TRBV5-5 and J is TRBJ2-3; tentative D call: TRBD1 (6 bases). There are 13 residues in the CDR3. The V gene's germline CDR1 is SGHKS and CDR2 YYEKEE (reference sequence). V was shortened by 2 bases and J by 5 bases, with 9 bases between the two germline ends. The entire variable domain, with the rest obtained from reference TRBV5-5 and TRBJ2-3, is as follows: DAGVTQSPTHLIKTRGQQVTLRCSPISGHKSVSWYQQVLGQGPQFIFQYYEKEERGRGNFPDRFSARQFPNYSSELNVNALLLGDSALYLCASSFQGRDTQYFGPGTRLTVL.

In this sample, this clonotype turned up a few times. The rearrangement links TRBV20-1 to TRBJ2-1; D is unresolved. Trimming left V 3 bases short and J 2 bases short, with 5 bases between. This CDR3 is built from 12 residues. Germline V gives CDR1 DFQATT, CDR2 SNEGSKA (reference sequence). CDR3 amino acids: CSARKTYNEQFF. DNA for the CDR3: TGCAGTGCTAGGAAAACCTACAATGAGCAGTTCTTC.

The CDR3 reads CASSLGGAAGQDTQYF. In DNA, the CDR3 is TGTGCCAGCAGCTTAGGGGGGGCCGCGGGTCAAGATACGCAGTATTTT. The chain joins TRBV7-2 to TRBJ2-3; D could derive from TRBD1 or TRBD2 (6 bases each). Germline assignment: CDR1 SGHTA and CDR2 FQGNSA. Trimming stripped 1 base from V and 5 bases from J, with 16 bases between. The CDR3 is made up of 16 amino acids. Full variable domain (rest looked up from reference TRBV7-2 and TRBJ2-3): GAGVSQSPSNKVTEKGKDVELRCDPISGHTALYWYRQSLGQGLEFLIYFQGNSAPDKSGLPSDRFSAERTGGSVSTLTIQRTQQEDSAVYLCASSLGGAAGQDTQYFGPGTRLTVL.

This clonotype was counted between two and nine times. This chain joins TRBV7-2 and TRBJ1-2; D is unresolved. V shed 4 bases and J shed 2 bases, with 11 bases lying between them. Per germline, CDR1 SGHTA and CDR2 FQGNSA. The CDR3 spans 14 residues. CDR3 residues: CASSSTPGNYGYTF. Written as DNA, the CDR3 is TGTGCCAGCAGCTCGACCCCCGGCAACTATGGCTACACCTTC.

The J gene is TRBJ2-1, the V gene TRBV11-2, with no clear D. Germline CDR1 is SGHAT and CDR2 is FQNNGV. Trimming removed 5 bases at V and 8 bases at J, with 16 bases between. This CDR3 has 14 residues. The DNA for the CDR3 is TGTGCCAGCAGCCATCTGAGGCTGAGGCATGAGCAGTTCTTC. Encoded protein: CASSHLRLRHEQFF.

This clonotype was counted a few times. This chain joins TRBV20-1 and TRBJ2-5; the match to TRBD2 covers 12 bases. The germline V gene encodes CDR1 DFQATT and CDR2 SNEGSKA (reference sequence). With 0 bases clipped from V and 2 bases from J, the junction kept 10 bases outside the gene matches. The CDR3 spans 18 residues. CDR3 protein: CSARESRPGTSGQETQYF. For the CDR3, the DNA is TGCAGTGCTAGAGAGAGCCGTCCCGGGACTAGCGGGCAAGAGACCCAGTACTTC.

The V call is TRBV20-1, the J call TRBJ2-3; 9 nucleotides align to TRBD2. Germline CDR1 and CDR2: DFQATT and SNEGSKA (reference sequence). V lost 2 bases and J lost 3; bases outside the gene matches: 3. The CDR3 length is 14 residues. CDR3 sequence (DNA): TGCAGTGCTAGAATGGGACTAGCAACAGATACGCAGTATTTT. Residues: CSARMGLATDTQYF.

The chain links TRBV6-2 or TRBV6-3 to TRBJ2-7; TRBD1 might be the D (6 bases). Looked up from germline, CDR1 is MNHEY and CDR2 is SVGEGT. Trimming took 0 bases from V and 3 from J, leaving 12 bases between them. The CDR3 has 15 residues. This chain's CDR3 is CASSYSGTPFYEQYF. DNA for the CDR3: TGTGCCAGCAGTTACTCCGGGACACCTTTCTACGAGCAGTACTTC.

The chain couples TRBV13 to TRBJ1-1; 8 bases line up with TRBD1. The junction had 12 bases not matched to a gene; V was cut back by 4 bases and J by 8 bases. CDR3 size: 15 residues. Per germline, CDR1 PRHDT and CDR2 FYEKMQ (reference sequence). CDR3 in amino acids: CASSSSGQGKVEAFF. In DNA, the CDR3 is TGTGCCAGCAGCTCCTCCGGACAGGGCAAGGTGGAAGCTTTCTTT.

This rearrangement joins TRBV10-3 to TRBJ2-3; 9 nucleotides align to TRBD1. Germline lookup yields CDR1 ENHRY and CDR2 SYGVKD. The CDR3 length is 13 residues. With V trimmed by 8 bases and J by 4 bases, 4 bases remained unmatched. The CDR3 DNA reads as TGTGCCATCCAGGGACAGGGATCAGATACGCAGTATTTT. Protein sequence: CAIQGQGSDTQYF.

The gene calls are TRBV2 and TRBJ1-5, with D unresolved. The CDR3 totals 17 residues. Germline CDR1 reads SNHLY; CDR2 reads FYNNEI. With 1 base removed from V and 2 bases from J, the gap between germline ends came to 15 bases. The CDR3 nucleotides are TGTGCCAGCAGTGAAGGGCGGCCAACCCCCGGCAATCAGCCCCAGCATTTT. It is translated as CASSEGRPTPGNQPQHF.

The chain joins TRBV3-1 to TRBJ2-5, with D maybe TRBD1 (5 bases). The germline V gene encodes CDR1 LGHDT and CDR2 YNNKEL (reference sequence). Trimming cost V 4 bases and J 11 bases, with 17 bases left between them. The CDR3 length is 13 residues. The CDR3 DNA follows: TGTGCCAGCAGCCGGACAATCTCCTACGGGCAGTACTTC. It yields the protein CASSRTISYGQYF.

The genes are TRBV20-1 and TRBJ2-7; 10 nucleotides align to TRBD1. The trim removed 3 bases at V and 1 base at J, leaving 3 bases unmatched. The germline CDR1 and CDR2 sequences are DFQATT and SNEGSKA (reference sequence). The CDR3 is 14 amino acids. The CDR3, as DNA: TGCAGTGCTAGGGGACAGGGGATATCCTACGAGCAGTACTTC. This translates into CSARGQGISYEQYF.

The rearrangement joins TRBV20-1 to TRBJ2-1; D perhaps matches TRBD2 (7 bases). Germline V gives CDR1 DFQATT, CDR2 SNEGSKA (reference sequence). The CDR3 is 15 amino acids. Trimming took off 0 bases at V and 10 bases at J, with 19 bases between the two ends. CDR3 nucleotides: TGCAGTGCTAGAGATACCGGCGGGGGCTATTTGGAGCAGTTCTTC. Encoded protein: CSARDTGGGYLEQFF.

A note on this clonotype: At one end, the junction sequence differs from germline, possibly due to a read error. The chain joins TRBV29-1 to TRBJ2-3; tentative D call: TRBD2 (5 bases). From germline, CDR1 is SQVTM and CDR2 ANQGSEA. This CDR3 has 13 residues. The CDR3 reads CTVESRLAGTQYF. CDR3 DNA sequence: TGCACCGTTGAAAGTCGACTCGCGGGTACGCAGTATTTT.

The CDR3 coding sequence is TGTGCCAGCAGTCCGGCCACCCCAGTCGGGGAAGAGACCCAGTACTTC. It specifies CASSPATPVGEETQYF. V is TRBV6-6 and J is TRBJ2-5; D might be TRBD2 (5 bases). Trimming pared 5 bases from V and 3 bases from J, leaving 19 bases between. This CDR3 has 16 residues. Germline V lookup: CDR1 MNHNY, CDR2 SVGAGI (reference sequence).

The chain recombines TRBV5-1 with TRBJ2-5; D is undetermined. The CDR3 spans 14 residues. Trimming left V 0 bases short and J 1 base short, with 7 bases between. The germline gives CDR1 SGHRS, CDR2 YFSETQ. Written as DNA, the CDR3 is TGCGCCAGCAGCTTGGACAGTGTCCAAGAGACCCAGTACTTC. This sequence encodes CASSLDSVQETQYF.

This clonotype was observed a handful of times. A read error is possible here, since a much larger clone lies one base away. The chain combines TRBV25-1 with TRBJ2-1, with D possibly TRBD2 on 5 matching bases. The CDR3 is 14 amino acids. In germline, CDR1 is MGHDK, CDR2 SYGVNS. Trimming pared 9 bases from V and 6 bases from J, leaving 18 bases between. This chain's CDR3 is CASTVAGGPNEQFF. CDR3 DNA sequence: TGTGCCAGTACTGTGGCGGGCGGGCCCAATGAGCAGTTCTTC.

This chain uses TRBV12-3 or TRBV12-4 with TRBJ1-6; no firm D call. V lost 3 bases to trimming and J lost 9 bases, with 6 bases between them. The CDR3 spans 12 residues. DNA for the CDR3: TGTGCCAGCAGTTTCGCGTTTTCACCCCTCCACTTT. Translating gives CASSFAFSPLHF.

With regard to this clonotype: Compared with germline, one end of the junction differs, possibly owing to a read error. The CDR3 bases are TGTGCCAGCAGCCTTGGACAGGGGATGTTCTTAAATGAGCGGTTCTTC. Translated: CASSLGQGMFLNERFF. V usage is TRBV2 and J usage is TRBJ2-1; 9 bases agree with TRBD1. The CDR3 runs 16 residues. The germline V gene has CDR1 SNHLY and CDR2 FYNNEI.

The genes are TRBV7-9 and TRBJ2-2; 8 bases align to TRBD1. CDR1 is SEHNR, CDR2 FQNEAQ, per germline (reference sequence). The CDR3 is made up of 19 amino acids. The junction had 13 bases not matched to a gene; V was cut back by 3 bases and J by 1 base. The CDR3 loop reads CASSFVRGQYRRNTGELFF. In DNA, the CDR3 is TGTGCCAGCAGCTTCGTCAGGGGGCAGTACCGAAGGAACACCGGGGAGCTGTTTTTT. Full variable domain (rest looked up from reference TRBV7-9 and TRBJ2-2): DTGVSQNPRHKITKRGQNVTFRCDPISEHNRLYWYRQTLGQGPEFLTYFQNEAQLEKSRLLSDRFSAERPKGSFSTLEIQRTEQGDSAMYLCASSFVRGQYRRNTGELFFGEGSRLTVL.

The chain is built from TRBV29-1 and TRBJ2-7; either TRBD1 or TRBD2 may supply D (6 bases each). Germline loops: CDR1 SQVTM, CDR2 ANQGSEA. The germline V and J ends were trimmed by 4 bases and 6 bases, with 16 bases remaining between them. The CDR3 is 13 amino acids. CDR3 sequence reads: CSVVRGLSLEQYF. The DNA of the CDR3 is TGCAGCGTTGTCCGGGGGCTATCCCTCGAGCAGTACTTC.

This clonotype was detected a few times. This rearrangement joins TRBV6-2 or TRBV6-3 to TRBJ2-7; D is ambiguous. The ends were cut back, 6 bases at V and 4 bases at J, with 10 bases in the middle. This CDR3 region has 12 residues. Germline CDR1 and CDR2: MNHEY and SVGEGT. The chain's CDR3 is CASSTVIYEQYF. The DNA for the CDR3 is TGTGCCAGCAGCACAGTGATTTACGAGCAGTACTTC.

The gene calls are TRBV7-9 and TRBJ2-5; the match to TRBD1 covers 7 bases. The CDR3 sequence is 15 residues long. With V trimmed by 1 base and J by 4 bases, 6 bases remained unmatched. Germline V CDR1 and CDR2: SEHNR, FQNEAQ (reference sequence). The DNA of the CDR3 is TGTGCCAGCAGCTTAGTACAGGGGATCGGAGAGACCCAGTACTTC. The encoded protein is CASSLVQGIGETQYF.

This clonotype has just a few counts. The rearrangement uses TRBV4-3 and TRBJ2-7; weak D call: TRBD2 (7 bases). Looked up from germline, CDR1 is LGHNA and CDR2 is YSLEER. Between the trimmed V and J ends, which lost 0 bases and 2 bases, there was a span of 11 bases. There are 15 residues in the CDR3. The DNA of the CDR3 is TGCGCCAGCAGCCAAGAAACGGGGGGCACCTACGAGCAGTACTTC. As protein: CASSQETGGTYEQYF.

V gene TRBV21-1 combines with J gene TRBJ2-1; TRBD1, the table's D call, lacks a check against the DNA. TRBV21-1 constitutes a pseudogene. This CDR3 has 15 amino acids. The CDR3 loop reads CASSPGQGIYNEQFF. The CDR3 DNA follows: TGTGCCAGCAGCCCGGGACAGGGGATCTACAATGAGCAGTTCTTC.

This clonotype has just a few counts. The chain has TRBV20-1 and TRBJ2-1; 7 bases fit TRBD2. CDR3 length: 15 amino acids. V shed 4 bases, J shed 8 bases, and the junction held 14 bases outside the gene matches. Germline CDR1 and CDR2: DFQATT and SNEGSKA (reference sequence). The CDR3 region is CSANAREGRGYEQFF. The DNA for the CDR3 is TGCAGTGCTAACGCCCGCGAAGGGAGGGGTTATGAGCAGTTCTTC.